This TCR beta chain was retrieved from a study of control samples from healthy donors and cancer patients. The table came from immunoSEQ multiplex PCR; TCRdb's copy has only in-frame clones and leaves some out. The table records approximately 150,000 clones, 75% to 95% of them present only once. This CDR3 has 17 amino acids. Germline V CDR1 and CDR2: SGHVS, FQNEAQ. The ends were cut back, 5 bases at V and 5 bases at J, with 25 bases in the middle. This TCR was recovered from a man aged 30 to 45 in good health. What was sequenced was blood. This chain links TRBV7-8 with TRBJ2-7; a possible D gene is TRBD1 (7 bases). CDR3 amino acids: CASSPGGTDPLKNEQYF. CDR3 DNA: TGTGCCAGCAGCCCTGGGGGGACAGACCCCCTTAAGAACGAGCAGTACTTC.